A single sample is the source of the 21 T cell receptor beta chains below, sequenced in a study of CD8+ T cells in alopecia areata. Indicated treatment: oral pan-JAK inhibitor, 5-10 mg twice daily. Reverse transcription of extracted RNA yielded cDNA, which provided the sequencing template. Assay used: immunoSEQ multiplex PCR; TCRdb lists only in-frame clones, some missing. The sample has about 170,000 clones, roughly 58% seen once. Here the sequenced sample was CD4+ T cells sorted from blood, taken around week 55, from a patient treated with tofacitinib. The origin of the receptors is a human donor with alopecia areata.

The J gene is TRBJ2-7, the V gene TRBV2, with 8 bases aligning to TRBD1. CDR3 length: 13 residues. V was clipped by 6 bases and J by 3 bases; unmatched bases: 4. From germline, CDR1 is SNHLY and CDR2 FYNNEI. The CDR3 loop is CASRKDRDYEQYF. CDR3 in DNA: TGTGCCAGCAGGAAGGACAGGGACTACGAGCAGTACTTC. The full variable domain, with the rest looked up from reference TRBV2 and TRBJ2-7, is EPEVTQTPSHQVTQMGQEVILRCVPISNHLYFYWYRQILGQKVEFLVSFYNNEISEKSEIFDDQFSVERPDGSNFTLKIRSTKLEDSAMYFCASRKDRDYEQYFGPGTRLTVT.

V gene TRBV30 combines with J gene TRBJ1-5; a weak D match, TRBD1 (5 bases). Trimming cost V 0 bases and J 2 bases, with 14 bases left between them. The V gene's germline CDR1 is GTSNPN and CDR2 SVGIG (reference sequence). This CDR3 has 16 amino acids. The CDR3 loop reads CAWSVHGGNGNQPQHF. The CDR3 nucleotides are TGTGCCTGGAGTGTACATGGGGGAAACGGCAATCAGCCCCAGCATTTT. Supplemented by reference TRBV30 and TRBJ1-5, the full variable domain reads SQTIHQWPATLVQPVGSPLSLECTVEGTSNPNLYWYRQAAGRGLQLLFYSVGIGQISSEVPQNLSASRPQDRQFILSSKKLLLSDSGFYLCAWSVHGGNGNQPQHFGDGTRLSIL.

CDR3 residues: CASSSQRDRGSPLHF. CDR3 DNA: TGCGCCAGCAGCTCGCAGAGGGACAGGGGATCACCCCTCCACTTT. The rearrangement joins TRBV5-1 to TRBJ1-6, with TRBD1 matching over 10 bases. Germline V gene sequence: CDR1 SGHRS, CDR2 YFSETQ. The CDR3 is made up of 15 amino acids. V shed 3 bases and J 10 bases; nucleotides not matched to a gene: 7.

The chain couples TRBV20-1 to TRBJ1-1; 8 nucleotides match TRBD1. V lost 6 bases, J lost 7 bases, and 4 bases stayed unmatched. Germline CDR1 and CDR2: DFQATT and SNEGSKA (reference sequence). The length of the CDR3 is 11 residues. This chain's CDR3 is CSADRAFEAFF. DNA for the CDR3: TGCAGTGCGGACAGGGCATTTGAAGCTTTCTTT.

The chain has TRBV13 and TRBJ2-7; tentatively, D is TRBD1 (5 bases). Germline CDR1 PRHDT, CDR2 FYEKMQ (reference sequence). The CDR3 is made up of 15 amino acids. V was shortened by 3 bases and J by 1 base, with 13 bases between the two germline ends. The CDR3 DNA reads as TGTGCCAGCAGCTTGAGTGAAAGGGGATCCTACGAGCAGTACTTC. This encodes CASSLSERGSYEQYF.

This chain connects TRBV25-1 to TRBJ1-4; a possible D gene is TRBD1 (6 bases). Germline lookup yields CDR1 MGHDK and CDR2 SYGVNS. The length of the CDR3 is 16 residues. V was clipped by 1 base and J by 7 bases, with 16 bases between them. In DNA form, the CDR3 reads TGTGCCAGCAGTGAATTAAGCTCGACAGGAGGTGAAAAACTGTTTTTT. This translates into CASSELSSTGGEKLFF.

The V call is TRBV15, the J call TRBJ2-3; unclear D gene. This CDR3 is 13 amino acids long. The V gene lost 0 bases and the J gene lost 4 bases, with 5 bases spanning the gap. The germline CDR1 and CDR2 sequences are LNHNV and YYDKDF (reference sequence). DNA of the CDR3: TGTGCCACCAGCAGAGATAGGCCAGATACGCAGTATTTT. Translated, it gives CATSRDRPDTQYF.

The rearrangement links TRBV7-9 to TRBJ1-4; D remains unclear. Per germline, CDR1 SEHNR and CDR2 FQNEAQ (reference sequence). CDR3 length: 13 residues. CDR3 sequence: CATTTAGNEKLFF. DNA for the CDR3: TGTGCAACCACGACGGCGGGTAACGAAAAACTGTTTTTT.

V gene TRBV29-1 combines with J gene TRBJ2-3; a possible D gene is TRBD2 (5 bases). V gave up 3 bases and J gave up 6 bases, with 13 bases separating them. This CDR3 contains 13 residues. Germline loops: CDR1 SQVTM, CDR2 ANQGSEA. CDR3 DNA sequence: TGCAGCGTTGAGGGTGGACTGCTGGATACGCAGTATTTT. Its translation: CSVEGGLLDTQYF.

The chain has TRBV18 and TRBJ1-3, with D possibly matching TRBD1 (5 bases). V was trimmed by 4 bases and J by 3 bases, leaving 13 bases between them. Germline V CDR1 and CDR2: KGHSH, LQKENI. The CDR3 has 15 residues. CDR3 nucleotides: TGTGCCAGCTCACGCGCGCAGGGAATTGGAAACACCATATATTTT. Translation: CASSRAQGIGNTIYF.

On this clone itself: Other DNA sequences in this specimen translate into the identical CDR3. The chain combines TRBV29-1 with TRBJ2-7; D is ambiguous. CDR3 length: 11 amino acids. In germline, CDR1 is SQVTM, CDR2 ANQGSEA. The V end lost 4 bases, the J end lost 3 bases, and 7 bases lay between the germline ends. CDR3 in amino acids: CSVGLNYEQYF. The CDR3 DNA is TGCAGCGTTGGTCTGAACTACGAGCAGTACTTC.

The rearrangement joins TRBV20-1 to TRBJ2-2; D not certain. Germline assignment: CDR1 DFQATT and CDR2 SNEGSKA (reference sequence). V lost 5 bases and J 6 bases, leaving 7 bases between the germline ends. The CDR3 contains 11 residues. The CDR3 sequence: CSAPDSGELFF. The CDR3 bases are TGCAGTGCTCCAGACTCCGGGGAGCTGTTTTTT.

This clone was seen at least ten times. This sequence joins TRBV7-9 and TRBJ2-7; 8 bases are shared with TRBD1. V was pared by 5 bases and J by 2 bases, with 5 bases of the junction left unmatched. The germline gives CDR1 SEHNR, CDR2 FQNEAQ (reference sequence). CDR3 length equals 14 residues. As DNA, the CDR3 is TGTGCCAGCAGCGCACAGGGGGGAACCTACGAGCAGTACTTC. Its translation is CASSAQGGTYEQYF.

This clone was counted a few times. This sequence joins TRBV29-1 and TRBJ1-2, with 8 bases matching TRBD1. V lost 4 bases to trimming and J lost 8 bases; unmatched junction nucleotides: 6. Germline values: CDR1 SQVTM, CDR2 ANQGSEA. The CDR3 totals 12 residues. The CDR3 coding sequence is TGCAGCGTTGGGACAGGGTCTGGCGGCTACACCTTC. Amino acids: CSVGTGSGGYTF. The entire variable domain, with the rest obtained from reference TRBV29-1 and TRBJ1-2, is as follows: SAVISQKPSRDICQRGTSLTIQCQVDSQVTMMFWYRQQPGQSLTLIATANQGSEATYESGFVIDKFPISRPNLTFSTLTVSNMSPEDSSIYLCSVGTGSGGYTFGSGTRLTVV.

This chain connects TRBV7-6 to TRBJ2-5; 12 bases fit TRBD2. V shed 4 bases, J shed 4 bases, and the junction held 7 bases outside the gene matches. The CDR3 loop spans 16 amino acids. Germline values: CDR1 SGHVS, CDR2 FNYEAQ. The DNA for the CDR3 is TGTGCCAGCAGCTCGTGGACTAGCGGGGCCGGAGAGACCCAGTACTTC. Its protein is CASSSWTSGAGETQYF.

CDR3 protein: CASSLDQFQPRGLITEAFF. CDR3 DNA sequence: TGTGCCAGCAGCTTGGACCAGTTCCAACCTAGGGGGCTTATTACTGAAGCTTTCTTT. The chain employs TRBV11-2 and TRBJ1-1, with TRBD1 identical over 7 bases. V dropped 3 bases and J dropped 5; count of bases not matched to a gene: 21. Germline V CDR1 and CDR2: SGHAT, FQNNGV. The CDR3 extends over 19 amino acids.

The V and J genes are TRBV19 and TRBJ1-6; no clear D. V dropped 2 bases and J dropped 6 bases, with 11 bases sitting between them. The CDR3 is 15 residues long. Germline CDR1 is LNHDA and CDR2 is SQIVND (reference sequence). This CDR3 is CASSIWRSGNSPLHF. The CDR3 nucleotides read TGTGCCAGTAGTATATGGAGATCGGGTAATTCACCCCTCCACTTT.

V is TRBV11-2 and J is TRBJ2-5; 7 nucleotides align to TRBD1. Germline V CDR1 and CDR2: SGHAT, FQNNGV. The CDR3 spans 15 residues. Unmatched junction bases numbered 7, after V lost 0 bases and J lost 6 bases. The CDR3 nucleotides are TGTGCCAGCAGCTTAGATCTAATACAGGGGAAGACCCAGTACTTC. Its protein is CASSLDLIQGKTQYF.

The V gene is TRBV6-6, the J gene TRBJ2-3, with unresolved D. Looked up from germline, CDR1 is MNHNY and CDR2 is SVGAGI (reference sequence). This CDR3 has 11 residues. V dropped 6 bases and J dropped 4 bases, with 5 bases sitting between them. The CDR3 is CASSVADTQYF. The CDR3 DNA sequence: TGTGCCAGCAGCGTCGCAGATACGCAGTATTTT.

The V call is TRBV9, the J call TRBJ2-3; TRBD2 matches at 10 bases. The CDR3 consists of 17 residues. V lost 3 bases and J lost 2; bases outside the gene matches: 9. The germline CDR1 and CDR2 sequences are SGDLS and YYNGEE. CDR3 DNA sequence: TGTGCCAGCAGCGCGGGGGCTAGCGGGGGTTACACAGATACGCAGTATTTT. Amino acid sequence: CASSAGASGGYTDTQYF.

The chain is built from TRBV30 and TRBJ2-3; D perhaps matches TRBD2 (6 bases). Germline-derived CDR1 and CDR2 are GTSNPN and SVGIG (reference sequence). V was cut by 8 bases and J by 0 bases, with 12 bases left in between. The CDR3 consists of 13 residues. CDR3 coding DNA: TGTGCCGGGACCCGGGGGAGCACAGATACGCAGTATTTT. Translated, it gives CAGTRGSTDTQYF.